The 15 T cell receptor beta chains reported below all come from one sample, sequenced in a study of Graves' ophthalmopathy and Graves' hyperthyroidism. CDR3 regions of TCR beta were amplified from RNA transcripts. The first round was an RT-PCR with HTBI primers, and the second round was a multiplex PCR. TCRdb processed the multiplex PCR reads anew with MiXCR; each CDR3 protein has one entry. Seen here are around 400,000 distinct CDR3 sequences, around 21% observed once, and the top ten hold roughly 3%. The sequencing input was peripheral blood. These receptors were obtained from a woman younger than 30 with stable Graves' hyperthyroidism.

The J gene is TRBJ2-2, the V gene TRBV5-6, with D unresolved. The CDR3 consists of 11 residues. CDR1 is SGHDT and CDR2 is YYEEEE in the germline V gene. Trimming removed 2 bases from V and 8 bases from J, with 4 bases in between. DNA for the CDR3: TGTGCCAGCAGCTTTGAGGGGGAGCTGTTTTTT. It yields the protein CASSFEGELFF.

CDR3 in DNA: TGTGCCAGCAGTTTAGTTTGGGACTTCTCCGGTAGGACTGAAGCTTTCTTT. It encodes CASSLVWDFSGRTEAFF. The genes are TRBV12-3 or TRBV12-4 and TRBJ1-1, with TRBD1 as a possible D gene (5 bases). The length of the CDR3 is 17 residues. Trimming took 1 base from V and 5 from J, leaving 20 bases between them.

As for this clonotype: The CDR3 ends on some other residue instead of the conserved phenylalanine or tryptophan, so this is likely a read error. The DNA of the CDR3 is TGCGCCAGCAGCGTGAGTAGGGGAGACTACGAGCAGTACCTC. This translates into CASSVSRGDYEQYL. V is TRBV4-1 and J is TRBJ2-7, with D possibly being TRBD1 or TRBD2 (5 bases each). Germline V lookup: CDR1 MGHRA, CDR2 YSYEKL. The CDR3 spans 14 residues. V was pared by 5 bases and J by 3 bases, with 14 bases between.

This clonotype was counted at least ten times. The V gene is TRBV12-3 or TRBV12-4, the J gene TRBJ1-6; 11 nucleotides line up with TRBD1. This CDR3 has 15 residues. Trimming at V came to 3 bases and at J to 7 bases, leaving 2 bases not matched to a gene. The CDR3 coding sequence is TGTGCCAGCAGTTTTCGGACAGGGGGCAATTCACCCCTCCACTTT. Its protein product is CASSFRTGGNSPLHF.

The CDR3 is CASGLANTGELFF. The DNA for the CDR3 is TGTGCCAGCGGATTAGCGAACACCGGGGAGCTGTTTTTT. V is TRBV27 and J is TRBJ2-2; D uncertain. The ends were cut back, 8 bases at V and 0 bases at J, with 7 bases in the middle. The CDR3 spans 13 residues. The V gene's germline CDR1 is MNHEY and CDR2 SMNVEV (reference sequence).

This clonotype was counted ten times or more. V is TRBV7-2 and J is TRBJ1-5; D gene uncertain. CDR3 size: 15 residues. Germline CDR1 is SGHTA and CDR2 is FQGNSA. V was cut by 3 bases and J by 0 bases, with 9 bases left in between. DNA for the CDR3: TGTGCCAGCAGCTTCACACTTTATAGCAATCAGCCCCAGCATTTT. Amino acids: CASSFTLYSNQPQHF.

This clonotype was seen many times. The CDR3 spells CASSYGTGGYGTQYF. The CDR3 bases are TGTGCCAGCAGTTACGGGACAGGGGGCTATGGGACCCAGTACTTC. The chain uses TRBV6-2 or TRBV6-3 and TRBJ2-5, with 12 bases identical to TRBD1. With 2 bases clipped from V and 7 bases from J, the junction kept 5 bases outside the gene matches. This CDR3 spans 15 amino acids. Looked up from germline, CDR1 is MNHEY and CDR2 is SVGEGT.

This clonotype occurred many times. The chain links TRBV28 to TRBJ2-7; D ambiguous. The CDR3 extends over 13 amino acids. The germline gives CDR1 MDHEN, CDR2 SYDVKM. The V gene lost 11 bases and the J gene lost 1 base, with 15 bases spanning the gap. The CDR3 sequence: CASSDTFSYEQYF. DNA of the CDR3: TGTGCCTCGAGTGATACCTTTTCCTACGAGCAGTACTTC.

Ten or more counts support this clonotype. The CDR3 coding sequence is TGTGCCAGCAGCTTAGGGACTAGCGACTCCTACGAGCAGTACTTC. It codes for CASSLGTSDSYEQYF. The V gene is TRBV11-2, the J gene TRBJ2-7; 9 bases match TRBD2. The ends lost 1 base at V and 0 bases at J; junction bases unmatched: 1. In germline, CDR1 is SGHAT, CDR2 FQNNGV. The CDR3 loop spans 15 amino acids.

This clonotype was observed at least ten times. V gene TRBV28 combines with J gene TRBJ1-2, with unresolved D. Germline assignment: CDR1 MDHEN and CDR2 SYDVKM. This CDR3 has 14 amino acids. Trimming took 8 bases from V and 2 from J, leaving 15 bases between them. The CDR3 reads CASRVGSQNYGYTF. DNA of the CDR3: TGTGCCAGCCGGGTGGGGAGTCAGAACTATGGCTACACCTTC.

This clonotype was seen many times. The CDR3 bases are TGTGCTAGTGGTTTTGCCGGGGAGCTGTTTTTT. Protein: CASGFAGELFF. The rearrangement uses TRBV12-5 and TRBJ2-2, with unresolved D. V lost 3 bases and J lost 6, with 2 bases in between. CDR3 length equals 11 residues. Germline V CDR1 and CDR2: LGHNT, FRNRAP.

The chain employs TRBV20-1 and TRBJ1-1, with D tentatively TRBD1 (5 bases). Trimming removed 4 bases at V and 3 bases at J, with 12 bases between. The CDR3 spans 13 residues. Germline V gives CDR1 DFQATT, CDR2 SNEGSKA (reference sequence). The CDR3 region is CSAKGPGDTEAFF. CDR3 bases: TGCAGTGCTAAGGGACCGGGGGACACTGAAGCTTTCTTT.

V and J are TRBV2 and TRBJ2-5, with D perhaps TRBD1 (6 bases). Trimming removed 7 bases at V and 4 bases at J, with 10 bases between. The CDR3 extends over 12 amino acids. CDR1 and CDR2 from the germline V gene are SNHLY and FYNNEI. In DNA form, the CDR3 reads TGTGCCAGCAATAGCAGGGGAGAGACCCAGTACTTC. This translates into CASNSRGETQYF.

This clonotype was counted at least ten times. The genes are TRBV7-9 and TRBJ2-7; D gene unclear. CDR3 size: 13 residues. Per the germline V gene, CDR1 is SEHNR and CDR2 is FQNEAQ (reference sequence). Deletions cut 1 base from V and 7 bases from J, with 11 bases between. CDR3 DNA: TGTGCCAGCAGCTTAGGTGGAGCCGGGGAGCAGTACTTC. Translation: CASSLGGAGEQYF.

This clonotype was picked up a small number of times. The rearrangement links TRBV27 to TRBJ2-7; 8 nucleotides align to TRBD2. The germline V gene has CDR1 MNHEY and CDR2 SMNVEV (reference sequence). Losses at the gene ends were 2 bases for V and 2 bases for J; bases not matched to a gene: 2. The CDR3 extends over 14 amino acids. The CDR3 nucleotides read TGTGCCAGCAGTTTAAGAGCGGGAGCCTACGAGCAGTACTTC. Its protein is CASSLRAGAYEQYF.